Listed below are T cell receptor beta chains from one sample, sequenced in a study of CD4 and CD8 cells across lung adenocarcinoma regions. TCRdb recomputed calls from the PCR reads with MiXCR, one row per CDR3 protein. The sample includes under 10,000 distinct CDR3 sequences, approximately 48% of them seen just once. Material for sequencing was CD4+ T cells from the margin of a lung tumor. These receptor sequences come from a female donor with lung adenocarcinoma. The CD4 and CD8 labels of this study may be unreliable. Each CDR3 is given with its conserved first and last residue. Each record gives: J gene, V gene, D gene, clone size, CDR3 DNA, CDR3 protein. The D gene is left open where the match is weak. Clone size is shown for a subset of rows, as once, few, many or a class of expanded clone.

TRBJ1-5 | TRBV6-5 | TRBD1 | - | TGTGCCAGCAGTTACTCCGCACCGCAGACAGGGAGCAATCAGCCCCAGCATTTT | CASSYSAPQTGSNQPQHF
TRBJ2-4 | TRBV6-1 | - | - | TGTGCCAGCAGTGAGGGGCTCGGGGGCCGGGACCAAGACACTCAGTACTTC | CASSEGLGGRDQDTQYF
TRBJ2-1 | TRBV30 | TRBD2 | - | TGTGCCTGGGGGGGGGGCTACAATGAGCAGTTCTTC | CAWGGGYNEQFF
TRBJ2-1 | TRBV12-3/TRBV12-4 | - | many | TGTGCCAGCAGTCTCTGGGGGCTGAGCTCCTACAATGAGCAGTTCTTC | CASSLWGLSSYNEQFF
TRBJ2-1 | TRBV7-3 | TRBD2 | - | TGTGCCAGCAGCGGATCGGGACTAGCGGGAAATGAGCAATTCTTC | CASSGSGLAGNEQFF
TRBJ2-1 | TRBV30 | - | - | TGTGCCTGGAGTAGAGCTTCCTACAATGAGCAGTTCTTC | CAWSRASYNEQFF
TRBJ2-3 | TRBV5-1 | TRBD2 | many | TGCGCCAGCAGCCCCGGTCGCGGGAGTGGAGATACGCAGTATTTT | CASSPGRGSGDTQYF
TRBJ2-5 | TRBV6-2/TRBV6-3 | TRBD1 | medium-sized | TGTGCCAGCAGTCCTGGGACAGGGGAGGCGGAGACCCAGTACTTC | CASSPGTGEAETQYF
TRBJ1-2 | TRBV6-5 | - | - | TGTGCCAGCAGTTACTCTTTCGACACCGCGAGCGGCTACACCTTC | CASSYSFDTASGYTF
TRBJ2-1 | TRBV6-2/TRBV6-3 | - | many | TGTGCCAGCAGTTCCCGGGCGGCCTCATTCCAGACTCTGACCTTC | CASSSRAASFQTLTF
TRBJ1-1 | TRBV6-5 | - | medium-sized | TGTGCCAGCCAGTTTAGGGGAAGCGCAGGGACTGAAGCTTTCTTT | CASQFRGSAGTEAFF
TRBJ2-1 | TRBV11-2 | - | - | TGTGCCAGCAGCTTAGAGTCAGGGGGGGCCTACAATGAGCAGTTCTTC | CASSLESGGAYNEQFF
TRBJ2-7 | TRBV7-2 | TRBD1 | many | TGTGCCAGCAGCTTAGACAGGGGCAACTACGAGCAGTACTTC | CASSLDRGNYEQYF
TRBJ2-3 | TRBV4-1 | TRBD1 | few | TGCGCCAGCAGCCAGCCCGACAGGGGAACAGATACGCAGTATTTT | CASSQPDRGTDTQYF
TRBJ2-7 | TRBV6-1 | TRBD2 | medium-sized | TGTGCCAGCAGAGTAGCGGGATACTACGAGCAGTACTTC | CASRVAGYYEQYF
TRBJ2-3 | TRBV6-5 | TRBD1 | - | TGTGCCAGGGGTTACGGGGAAGGGGGCGAAGAGACGCAGTATTTT | CARGYGEGGEETQYF
TRBJ2-3 | TRBV6-1 | - | - | TGTGCCAGCAGCGAATGGGCAGGTAACACCGATACGCTGTATTTT | CASSEWAGNTDTLYF
TRBJ2-2 | TRBV7-2 | - | - | TGTGCCAGCAGCCCCCGCGACGGGTCCCCGGCAGGGCTGTTTTTT | CASSPRDGSPAGLFF
TRBJ1-4 | TRBV6-1 | TRBD1 | medium-sized | TGTGCCAGCAGGGGACAGGGGGGCATTTCCACAACTAATGAAAAACTGTTTTTT | CASRGQGGISTTNEKLFF
TRBJ2-1 | TRBV6-2/TRBV6-3 | - | medium-sized | TGTGCCAGCAGACCACAGGGACCCTTGGACAATGAGCAGTTCTTC | CASRPQGPLDNEQFF
TRBJ2-6 | TRBV6-5 | - | once | TGTGCCAGCAGTTACGGGGGGGGCGCGGGGGCCAACGCCCAGAACTTC | CASSYGGGAGANAQNF
TRBJ2-3 | TRBV11-2 | TRBD2 | - | TGTGCCAGCAGCTTAGAGCAGCGGGAGCCGCAGTATTTT | CASSLEQREPQYF
TRBJ2-1 | TRBV6-4 | TRBD2 | few | TGTGCCAGCAGCCCACTAGCGGGAGGCGTAAATGAGCAGTTCTTC | CASSPLAGGVNEQFF
TRBJ1-1 | TRBV6-6 | - | - | TGTGCCAGCAGTCAACAGGGTTACACTGAAGCTTTCTTT | CASSQQGYTEAFF
TRBJ2-2 | TRBV6-1 | - | - | TGTGCCAGCAAACAGGCTGTGAACACCGGTGCGCTGTTTTTT | CASKQAVNTGALFF
TRBJ2-5 | TRBV6-2/TRBV6-3 | TRBD1 | many | TGTGCCAGCAAGGGACAGAACCAAGAGACCCAGTACTTC | CASKGQNQETQYF
TRBJ2-1 | TRBV11-3 | - | - | TGTGCCAGCAGCTTAGTTGCCCGGGGGAACAATGAGCAGTTCTTC | CASSLVARGNNEQFF
TRBJ2-1 | TRBV6-5 | - | - | TGTGCCAGCAGTTCATCCTCAGGGATTAATGAGCAGTTCTTC | CASSSSSGINEQFF
TRBJ2-7 | TRBV6-2/TRBV6-3 | - | - | TGTGCCAGCAGTTACTTATTTGCTAGACGGACCTTGACCTACGAGCAGTACTTC | CASSYLFARRTLTYEQYF
TRBJ1-4 | TRBV6-1 | TRBD1 | once | TGTGCCAGCACTGGCAACACAGGGGATGAAAAACTGTTTTTT | CASTGNTGDEKLFF